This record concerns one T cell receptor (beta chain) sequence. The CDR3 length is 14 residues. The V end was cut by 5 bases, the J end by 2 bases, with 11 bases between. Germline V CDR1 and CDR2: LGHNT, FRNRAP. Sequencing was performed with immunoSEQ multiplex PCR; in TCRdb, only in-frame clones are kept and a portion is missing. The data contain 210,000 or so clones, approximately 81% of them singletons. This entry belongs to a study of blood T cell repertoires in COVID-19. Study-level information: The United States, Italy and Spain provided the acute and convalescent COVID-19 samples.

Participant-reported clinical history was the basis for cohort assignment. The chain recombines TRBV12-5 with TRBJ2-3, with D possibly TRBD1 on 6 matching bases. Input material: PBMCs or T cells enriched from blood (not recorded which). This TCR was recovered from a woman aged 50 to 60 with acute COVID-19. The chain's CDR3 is CASGPGQNTDTQYF. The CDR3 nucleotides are TGTGCTAGTGGTCCAGGACAGAACACAGATACGCAGTATTTT.